The 22 T cell receptor beta chains reported below all come from one sample, sequenced in a study of T cell changes during pregnancy in multiple sclerosis. The table came from immunoSEQ multiplex PCR; TCRdb's copy has only in-frame clones and leaves some out. The sample contains approximately 40,000 clones, 85% to 95% of which appear only once. Sample: CD4+ T cells from peripheral blood mononuclear cells, taken in the third trimester of pregnancy. Receptor source: a female donor in good health, enrolled as a control in a pregnancy study.

The rearrangement links TRBV10-3 to TRBJ2-3; 9 nucleotides line up with TRBD2. Losses at the gene ends were 3 bases for V and 2 bases for J; bases not matched to a gene: 3. Germline V lookup: CDR1 ENHRY, CDR2 SYGVKD. CDR3 size: 15 residues. Here the CDR3 DNA reads TGTGCCATCAGTGAAGGGACTAGCTACACAGATACGCAGTATTTT. It is translated as CAISEGTSYTDTQYF.

This clone was detected only once. The genes are TRBV11-3 and TRBJ1-1, with TRBD1 identical over 8 bases. Germline V gives CDR1 SGHNT, CDR2 YENEEA. The length of the CDR3 is 13 residues. J lost 8 bases, V lost 5 bases, and 7 bases had no gene match. As DNA, the CDR3 is TGTGCCAGCAGCGCCTGGGCAGGGGGCGAAGCTTTCTTT. This translates into CASSAWAGGEAFF.

The chain has TRBV10-2 and TRBJ1-2; maybe TRBD1 (6 bases). With 6 bases removed from V and 7 bases from J, the gap between germline ends came to 12 bases. CDR3 length: 12 amino acids. The germline V gene has CDR1 WSHSY and CDR2 SAAADI. In DNA form, the CDR3 reads TGCGCCAGCAGCCTACTAGGGGGTGGCTACACCTTC. Encoded protein: CASSLLGGGYTF.

This chain connects TRBV4-1 to TRBJ1-2; D unresolved. This CDR3 is built from 13 residues. Trimming stripped 0 bases from V and 8 bases from J, with 10 bases between. The germline CDR1 and CDR2 sequences are MGHRA and YSYEKL. In DNA, the CDR3 is TGCGCCAGCAGCCAAGACGGGGATCGCGGCTACACCTTC. Translating gives CASSQDGDRGYTF.

J is TRBJ1-2 and V is TRBV2; D is uncertain. The germline V and J ends were trimmed by 3 bases and 3 bases, with 8 bases remaining between them. CDR1 is SNHLY and CDR2 is FYNNEI in the germline V gene. This CDR3 is 13 amino acids long. The CDR3 DNA reads TGTGCCAGCAGTGATGGGCGAGACTATGGCTACACCTTC. Its protein is CASSDGRDYGYTF. Full variable domain (outside the CDR3, taken from reference TRBV2 and TRBJ1-2): EPEVTQTPSHQVTQMGQEVILRCVPISNHLYFYWYRQILGQKVEFLVSFYNNEISEKSEIFDDQFSVERPDGSNFTLKIRSTKLEDSAMYFCASSDGRDYGYTFGSGTRLTVV.

Comment on this clone: This same CDR3 is encoded by further DNA sequences in the sample. The gene calls are TRBV5-1 and TRBJ2-3; D ambiguous. The CDR3 extends over 15 amino acids. The germline CDR1 and CDR2 sequences are SGHRS and YFSETQ. V was shortened by 0 bases and J by 0 bases, with 8 bases between the two germline ends. The CDR3 reads CASSLAAASTDTQYF. The CDR3 nucleotides read TGCGCCAGCAGCTTGGCGGCGGCGAGCACAGATACGCAGTATTTT.

The rearrangement uses TRBV6-1 and TRBJ2-1; D may be TRBD1 (6 bases). The CDR3 runs to 14 residues. V was shortened by 3 bases and J by 7 bases, with 13 bases between the two germline ends. The V gene's germline CDR1 is MNHNS and CDR2 SASEGT. CDR3 nucleotide sequence: TGTGCCAGCAGTGAGAGGGGGTGGGGAAATGAGCAGTTCTTC. Translated, it gives CASSERGWGNEQFF.

The rearrangement links TRBV30 to TRBJ2-7; 8 nucleotides line up with TRBD1. The CDR3 sequence is 12 residues long. Germline CDR1 and CDR2: GTSNPN and SVGIG (reference sequence). Trimming at V came to 5 bases and at J to 3 bases, leaving 3 bases not matched to a gene. The CDR3 DNA sequence: TGTGCCTGGGAAGGACAGGGCTACGAGCAGTACTTC. Its protein is CAWEGQGYEQYF.

This clone was seen only a few times. This chain links TRBV10-1 with TRBJ1-1; perhaps TRBD1 as D (6 bases). This CDR3 is 14 amino acids long. Trimming cost V 6 bases and J 0 bases, with 11 bases left between them. Germline V gives CDR1 WNHNN, CDR2 SYGVQD (reference sequence). CDR3 sequence (DNA): TGCGCCAGCAGAGCGGGACACATGAACACTGAAGCTTTCTTT. This gives the protein CASRAGHMNTEAFF.

CDR3: CASRRASGSFINEQFF. CDR3 coding DNA: TGTGCCAGCAGGCGGGCTAGCGGGAGTTTCATCAATGAGCAGTTCTTC. The gene calls are TRBV7-2 and TRBJ2-1; 10 bases line up with TRBD2. Per the germline V gene, CDR1 is SGHTA and CDR2 is FQGNSA. Trimming removed 6 bases from V and 6 bases from J; junction bases left unmatched: 11. This CDR3 contains 16 residues.

This clone appeared a single time. V and J are TRBV4-1 and TRBJ2-1; 8 bases align to TRBD2. The V gene's germline CDR1 is MGHRA and CDR2 YSYEKL. This CDR3 has 20 amino acids. V lost 4 bases and J lost 0; bases outside the gene matches: 17. The CDR3 nucleotides are TGCGCCAGCAGCCTCGGATGGAGCGGGAGCTCCCTAGGCTCCTACAATGAGCAGTTCTTC. Its translation is CASSLGWSGSSLGSYNEQFF.

The rearrangement joins TRBV2 to TRBJ1-1; D might be TRBD1 (6 bases). CDR1 is SNHLY and CDR2 is FYNNEI in the germline V gene. V dropped 8 bases and J dropped 3 bases, with 7 bases sitting between them. The CDR3 is made up of 11 amino acids. The CDR3 here is CASQGYTEAFF. In DNA form, the CDR3 reads TGTGCCAGCCAGGGGTACACTGAAGCTTTCTTT.

A single count supports this clone. The chain couples TRBV4-1 to TRBJ2-2; 15 nucleotides align to TRBD2. With V trimmed by 4 bases and J by 3 bases, 9 bases remained unmatched. Germline CDR1 and CDR2: MGHRA and YSYEKL. There are 19 residues in the CDR3. Written as DNA, the CDR3 is TGCGCCAGCAGCCCCAAGGGGACTAGCGGGGGGTATGACACCGGGGAGCTGTTTTTT. Amino acid sequence: CASSPKGTSGGYDTGELFF.

The chain links TRBV6-5 to TRBJ2-5; the match to TRBD2 covers 7 bases. V was clipped by 1 base and J by 5 bases; unmatched bases: 1. The CDR3 sequence is 13 residues long. Looked up from germline, CDR1 is MNHEY and CDR2 is SVGAGI. CDR3 residues: CASSYFGRETQYF. CDR3 in DNA: TGTGCCAGCAGTTACTTCGGGAGGGAGACCCAGTACTTC.

This rearrangement joins TRBV6-5 to TRBJ2-7; TRBD2 agrees at 11 bases. This CDR3 region has 15 residues. Germline V gene data show CDR1 as MNHEY and CDR2 as SVGAGI. V gave up 2 bases and J gave up 2 bases; unmatched junction bases: 2. For the CDR3, the DNA is TGTGCCAGCAGTTACCGGGGACTAGCGGCCTACGAGCAGTACTTC. The encoded protein is CASSYRGLAAYEQYF.

This clone was observed once. The V and J genes are TRBV6-1 and TRBJ2-1, with a tentative D call TRBD2 (5 bases). The CDR3 consists of 15 residues. V was shortened by 3 bases and J by 5 bases, with 14 bases between the two germline ends. The germline V gene encodes CDR1 MNHNS and CDR2 SASEGT. CDR3 loop: CASSDPRSGNNEQFF. CDR3 nucleotide sequence: TGTGCCAGCAGTGATCCCAGGTCGGGGAACAATGAGCAGTTCTTC.

V is TRBV5-1 and J is TRBJ1-4; D is perhaps TRBD1 (5 bases). Trimming shortened V by 3 bases and J by 5 bases, and 11 bases separated the two germline ends. The CDR3 extends over 14 amino acids. Looked up from germline, CDR1 is SGHRS and CDR2 is YFSETQ. For the CDR3, the DNA is TGCGCCAGCAGCTCGACAGAATACAATGAAAAACTGTTTTTT. Its translation: CASSSTEYNEKLFF.

A single count supports this clone. The chain carries TRBV30 and TRBJ1-3; no clear D gene. Germline V gives CDR1 GTSNPN, CDR2 SVGIG (reference sequence). This CDR3 has 13 amino acids. V gave up 2 bases and J gave up 4 bases, with 9 bases separating them. The CDR3 coding sequence is TGTGCCTGGAGTCAATCGGGAGGAAACACCATATATTTT. This encodes CAWSQSGGNTIYF.

The chain recombines TRBV28 with TRBJ1-2; D is unclear. Looked up from germline, CDR1 is MDHEN and CDR2 is SYDVKM. CDR3 length: 13 amino acids. The ends were cut back, 10 bases at V and 3 bases at J, with 15 bases in the middle. In DNA form, the CDR3 reads TGTGCCACCACCGCGCAGGTTGACTATGGCTACACCTTC. Its translation is CATTAQVDYGYTF.

V gene TRBV29-1 combines with J gene TRBJ2-7; tentative D call: TRBD1 (5 bases). With 5 bases removed from V and 2 bases from J, the gap between germline ends came to 13 bases. From germline, CDR1 is SQVTM and CDR2 ANQGSEA. The CDR3 is 13 residues long. This CDR3 reads CSVRGSLTYEQYF. DNA for the CDR3: TGCAGCGTTAGGGGCAGTCTAACCTACGAGCAGTACTTC.

This chain links TRBV7-9 with TRBJ1-1; no reliable D call. This CDR3 contains 14 residues. Per germline, CDR1 SEHNR and CDR2 FQNEAQ (reference sequence). With 5 bases removed from V and 5 bases from J, the gap between germline ends came to 15 bases. CDR3 sequence: CASSPPGVVTEAFF. The CDR3, as DNA: TGTGCCAGCAGCCCCCCCGGGGTGGTAACTGAAGCTTTCTTT. Complete variable domain (other parts from reference TRBV7-9 and TRBJ1-1): DTGVSQNPRHKITKRGQNVTFRCDPISEHNRLYWYRQTLGQGPEFLTYFQNEAQLEKSRLLSDRFSAERPKGSFSTLEIQRTEQGDSAMYLCASSPPGVVTEAFFGQGTRLTVV.

The chain joins TRBV28 to TRBJ2-5; possibly TRBD1 for D (7 bases). Trimming removed 10 bases at V and 2 bases at J, with 14 bases between. CDR1 is MDHEN, CDR2 SYDVKM, per germline. The CDR3 runs to 13 residues. CDR3 region: CATWRGRQETQYF. The CDR3 DNA follows: TGTGCCACGTGGAGGGGGCGGCAAGAGACCCAGTACTTC.